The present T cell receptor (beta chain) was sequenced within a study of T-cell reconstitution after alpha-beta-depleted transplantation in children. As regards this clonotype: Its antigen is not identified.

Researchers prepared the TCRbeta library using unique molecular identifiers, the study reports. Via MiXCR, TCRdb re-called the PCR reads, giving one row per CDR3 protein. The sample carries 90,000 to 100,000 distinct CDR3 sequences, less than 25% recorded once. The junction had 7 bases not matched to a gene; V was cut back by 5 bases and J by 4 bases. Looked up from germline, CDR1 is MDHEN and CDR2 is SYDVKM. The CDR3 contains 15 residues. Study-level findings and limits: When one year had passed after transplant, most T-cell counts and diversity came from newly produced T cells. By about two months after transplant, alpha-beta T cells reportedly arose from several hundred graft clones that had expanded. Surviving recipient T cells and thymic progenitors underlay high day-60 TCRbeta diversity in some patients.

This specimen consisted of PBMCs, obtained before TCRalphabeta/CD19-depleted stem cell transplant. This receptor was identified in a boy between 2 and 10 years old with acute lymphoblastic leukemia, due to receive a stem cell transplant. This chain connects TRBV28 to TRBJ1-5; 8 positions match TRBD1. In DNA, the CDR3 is TGTGCCAGCAGTAACACAGGGGGAGGTAATCAGCCCCAGCATTTT. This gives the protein CASSNTGGGNQPQHF.